In this sample, the clone carrying this T cell receptor (beta chain) turned up a few times. The antigen remains unidentified. The CDR3 is 14 residues long. V was pared by 6 bases and J by 3 bases, with 14 bases between. Germline V gene sequence: CDR1 SNHLY, CDR2 FYNNEI. This table comes from immunoSEQ multiplex PCR, and its TCRdb copy is limited to in-frame clones, with some not included. Of more than 40,000 clones detected, around three quarters appear once; the ten largest clones hold roughly a tenth. This entry comes from a study of vaccination effects on CD4 cells after COVID-19. Study-level findings and limits: Marked clonal contraction of infection- and vaccine-induced clones was seen late after vaccination.

Antigen-specific CD4+ T cells were expanded with viral peptide pools in the ViraFEST assay before sequencing. Following a roughly eleven-day culture, CD4+ T cells were purified. Nucleocapsid antibodies were negative in the vaccine recipients, who had never had SARS-CoV-2 infection. Each culture had half its medium swapped for IL-2 medium on days 3 and 7. Sequences were derived from CD4+ T cells from PBMCs cultured with SARS-CoV-2 spike peptides, sampled before COVID-19 vaccination. The origin of this receptor is a human donor who received a COVID-19 vaccine. J is TRBJ1-2 and V is TRBV2, with D perhaps TRBD1 (5 bases). In nucleotides, the CDR3 is TGTGCCAGCAGACGTGGGGGGGAGGACTATGGCTACACCTTC. Amino acids: CASRRGGEDYGYTF. Complete variable domain (other parts from reference TRBV2 and TRBJ1-2): EPEVTQTPSHQVTQMGQEVILRCVPISNHLYFYWYRQILGQKVEFLVSFYNNEISEKSEIFDDQFSVERPDGSNFTLKIRSTKLEDSAMYFCASRRGGEDYGYTFGSGTRLTVV.